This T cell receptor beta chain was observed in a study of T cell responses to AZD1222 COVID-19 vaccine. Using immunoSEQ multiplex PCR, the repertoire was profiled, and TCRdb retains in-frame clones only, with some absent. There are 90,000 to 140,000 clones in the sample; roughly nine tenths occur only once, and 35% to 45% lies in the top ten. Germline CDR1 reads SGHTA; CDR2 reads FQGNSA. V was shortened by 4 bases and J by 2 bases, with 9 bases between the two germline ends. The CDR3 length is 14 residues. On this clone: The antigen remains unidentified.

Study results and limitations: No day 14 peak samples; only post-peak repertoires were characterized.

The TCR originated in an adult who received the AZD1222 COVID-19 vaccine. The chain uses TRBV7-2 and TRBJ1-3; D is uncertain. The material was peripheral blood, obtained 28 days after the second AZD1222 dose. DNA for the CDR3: TGTGCCAGCAGCTCCCAGTACACTGGAAACACCATATATTTT. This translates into CASSSQYTGNTIYF. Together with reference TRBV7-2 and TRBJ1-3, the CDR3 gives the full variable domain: GAGVSQSPSNKVTEKGKDVELRCDPISGHTALYWYRQSLGQGLEFLIYFQGNSAPDKSGLPSDRFSAERTGGSVSTLTIQRTQQEDSAVYLCASSSQYTGNTIYFGEGSWLTVV.